This T cell receptor (beta chain) stems from a study of human T cells and chemical hapten exposure. Unfractionated whole blood yielded total RNA. Germline values: CDR1 SGHTA, CDR2 FQGNSA. The CDR3 contains 14 residues. The ends were cut back, 6 bases at V and 2 bases at J, with 11 bases in the middle. In the original workflow: Samples held a median of 95,638 TCRs, range about 20,000–690,600. MiXCR, run by TCRdb on the 5' RACE reads, gives a single entry per CDR3 protein. The authors' filters were not applied to this entry. The table has more than 140,000 distinct CDR3 sequences, about 4.3% seen once. This clonotype was observed many times.

This receptor was obtained from a female donor in good health. This rearrangement joins TRBV7-2 to TRBJ2-1; D is perhaps TRBD2 (6 bases). The CDR3 DNA reads TGTGCCAGCAGACCGGGACTTGCCTACAATGAGCAGTTCTTC. This gives the protein CASRPGLAYNEQFF.